This TCR beta chain came from a study of regulatory dendritic cells for organ transplantation (dated by TCRdb to about 2017). With regard to the full study: To make regulatory dendritic cells, monocytes were cultured with vitamin D3 on days 0 and 4, plus IL-10 on day 4. To evaluate the response of the DCs to a potent maturation-inducing agent, LPS was added to DC cultures on day 6. TCRbeta repertoires were sequenced from sorted naive and memory CD4+ and CD8+ T cells before and after allostimulation with regulatory or mature dendritic cells.

Sorted T cell subsets were CFSE-labeled and co-cultured for around five days with allogeneic regulatory or mature dendritic cells at a 1:10 DC:T ratio. FACS was used to sort CD4+ or CD8+ cells into naive T cells, defined as CD45RA+, and memory T cells, defined as CD45RO+. A couple of healthy control subjects provided the T cells used for TCR sequencing. The Qiagen DNeasy Blood & Tissue Kit was used for extraction of genomic DNA. The TCRbeta CDR3 regions were amplified in a multiplexed two-step PCR with Vbeta-specific forward primers and Jbeta-specific reverse primers. Through the immunoSEQ service, the TCRbeta libraries were run on an Illumina instrument for sequencing. In the paper's pipeline: V, D and J genes were assigned using IMGT annotation, and counts were corrected for multiplex PCR bias using synthetic CDR3 analogues. In the immunoSEQ Analyzer, repertoire clonality was calculated as one minus normalized Shannon entropy. Fisher's exact test with Benjamini-Hochberg false discovery rate control was used to define clonal expansion, with two-tailed P<0.01. As stored in TCRdb, this immuneACCESS dataset retains in-frame rearrangements with V and J assigned. A fraction of the clones does not appear; measured against another copy, unresolved V genes explain less than half of the discrepancy, and the remainder lacks a known reason. The V and J calls and clone size are taken from that table; D and trimming were inferred from the DNA. Across this sample there are 7,500 to 8,500 clones, with roughly 64% seen only once. Together, the top ten hold roughly 4% of the sample.

The germline V gene provides CDR1 SGHTA and CDR2 FQGNSA. For this chain, trimming is 1 base at the V end and 5 bases at the J end, and the number of junction bases without a gene match is 5. The CDR3 starts with the cysteine, ends with the phenylalanine, and has 17 residues. Only CDR3 DNA is held: 51 bases, read in frame from base 1. About this clone itself: The antigen it binds to is not known. No much larger clone is present one base from it, and per-base qualities are unavailable. Other DNA sequences within the sample encode an identical CDR3.

Results the study describes overall, beyond this receptor: In both subjects, allostimulation led to expansion of memory CD8+ clones, although regulatory dendritic cells appeared to cause more limited expansion than mature dendritic cells did. Naive CD4+ and CD8+ T cells showed highly diverse repertoires, whereas memory cells were less diverse and memory CD8+ cells were the most oligoclonal. Sequencing was done in only a couple of subjects, and the authors reported considerable heterogeneity between individuals in the alloreactive memory CD8+ T cell pool. Among the resting subsets, the most alloreactive TCR clonotypes were found in memory CD8+ T cells.

Sequenced sample: memory CD4+ T cells from blood cultured with dendritic cells. This specimen's cell subset or site label, per the study, means: CD45RO+ memory T cells. The chain employs TRBV7-2 and TRBJ2-3, and 14 bases in between align with TRBD2. This receptor was obtained from a human donor in good health. The encoded CDR3 is CASSLEGTSGGLDTQYF. The sequenced DNA is TGTGCCAGCAGCTTAGAGGGGACTAGCGGGGGACTAGATACGCAGTATTTT. The CDR3, completed at both ends by the reference TRBV7-2 and TRBJ2-3 genes, gives the full variable domain GAGVSQSPSNKVTEKGKDVELRCDPISGHTALYWYRQSLGQGLEFLIYFQGNSAPDKSGLPSDRFSAERTGGSVSTLTIQRTQQEDSAVYLCASSLEGTSGGLDTQYFGPGTRLTVL.